The rows below give T cell receptor beta chains drawn from one sample of a study of cytomegalovirus exposure and HLA in healthy donors. The method was immunoSEQ multiplex PCR; TCRdb's version includes in-frame clones alone and lacks a portion of them. The top ten hold approximately 1.8% of the sample, which has some 130,000 clones, 65% to 80% seen once. The material sequenced was PBMCs. These receptors all come from a woman aged 40 to 55 in good health and CMV-seronegative. CDR3s include the opening cysteine and the closing phenylalanine or tryptophan. D genes are given only for firm matches. The size entry is marked missing in some rows and otherwise reads once, few, many or a size class.

V: TRBV5-1; length: 15; J: TRBJ2-2; D: -; size: -; CDR3: CASSFWDRNTGGLFF; DNA: TGCGCCAGCAGCTTCTGGGACAGAAACACCGGGGGGCTGTTTTTT
V: TRBV5-1; length: 17; J: TRBJ2-7; D: TRBD2; size: once; CDR3: CASSLAGASGSSYEQYF; DNA: TGCGCCAGCAGCTTGGCCGGGGCTAGCGGAAGCTCCTACGAGCAGTACTTC
V: TRBV28; length: 12; J: TRBJ1-2; D: -; size: -; CDR3: CASSSGGYGYTF; DNA: TGTGCCAGCAGTTCCGGGGGATATGGCTACACCTTC
V: TRBV7-2; length: 15; J: TRBJ1-2; D: TRBD1; size: -; CDR3: CASSRAPGTDLGYTF; DNA: TGTGCCAGCAGCCGGGCCCCGGGGACAGATTTAGGCTACACCTTC
V: TRBV5-1; length: 16; J: TRBJ2-5; D: TRBD1; size: once; CDR3: CASSLGPGQGEETQYF; DNA: TGCGCCAGCAGCTTGGGGCCGGGACAGGGGGAAGAGACCCAGTACTTC
V: TRBV28; length: 14; J: TRBJ1-6; D: TRBD1; size: -; CDR3: CASSWDSSNSPLHF; DNA: TGTGCCAGCAGTTGGGACAGCTCAAATTCACCCCTCCACTTT
V: TRBV5-6; length: 14; J: TRBJ1-6; D: -; size: -; CDR3: CASSLGQYNSPLHF; DNA: TGTGCCAGCAGCTTGGGACAGTATAATTCACCCCTCCACTTT
V: TRBV27; length: 14; J: TRBJ2-7; D: TRBD1; size: -; CDR3: CASSPPGQGDEQYF; DNA: TGTGCCAGCAGTCCCCCGGGACAGGGTGACGAGCAGTACTTC
V: TRBV28; length: 18; J: TRBJ2-1; D: -; size: -; CDR3: CASSFPGGQTSSYNEQFF; DNA: TGTGCCAGCAGTTTTCCCGGGGGTCAAACTAGCTCCTACAATGAGCAGTTCTTC
V: TRBV14; length: 15; J: TRBJ2-7; D: TRBD1; size: -; CDR3: CASSQLQTGSYEQYF; DNA: TGTGCCAGCAGCCAACTCCAGACAGGGTCCTACGAGCAGTACTTC
V: TRBV27; length: 14; J: TRBJ2-7; D: -; size: -; CDR3: CASSLSKGGNEQYF; DNA: TGTGCCAGCAGTTTATCGAAAGGGGGAAACGAGCAGTACTTC
V: TRBV5-1; length: 18; J: TRBJ2-6; D: -; size: -; CDR3: CASSLVVGPSSGANGLTF; DNA: TGCGCCAGCAGCTTGGTGGTGGGCCCAAGCTCTGGGGCCAACGGCCTGACTTTC
V: TRBV16; length: 15; J: TRBJ1-5; D: -; size: -; CDR3: CASSQSERVNQPQHF; DNA: TGTGCCAGCAGCCAATCGGAGAGGGTAAACCAGCCCCAGCATTTT
V: TRBV6-1; length: 15; J: TRBJ2-1; D: -; size: -; CDR3: CASSDSWGAYNEQFF; DNA: TGTGCCAGCAGTGACAGCTGGGGGGCCTACAATGAGCAGTTCTTC
V: TRBV9; length: 16; J: TRBJ2-2; D: TRBD2; size: -; CDR3: CASSALSGIMTGELFF; DNA: TGTGCCAGCAGCGCCCTTAGCGGGATAATGACCGGGGAGCTGTTTTTT
V: TRBV2; length: 15; J: TRBJ1-4; D: -; size: few; CDR3: CASSERAAAGKKLFF; DNA: TGTGCCAGCAGTGAAAGGGCGGCCGCGGGGAAAAAACTGTTTTTT
V: TRBV19; length: 13; J: TRBJ2-7; D: -; size: -; CDR3: CASSMGDNYEQYF; DNA: TGTGCCAGTAGTATGGGGGACAACTACGAGCAGTACTTC
V: TRBV7-9; length: 14; J: TRBJ1-2; D: -; size: -; CDR3: CASSLVRGSGGYTF; DNA: TGTGCCAGCAGCTTAGTGAGGGGGTCGGGTGGCTACACCTTC
V: TRBV11-2; length: 12; J: TRBJ2-1; D: TRBD1; size: -; CDR3: CASSSLGDSFFF; DNA: TGTGCCAGCAGCTCCCTAGGGGACAGTTTCTTCTTC
V: TRBV25-1; length: 14; J: TRBJ2-3; D: -; size: -; CDR3: CASMPPTSTDTQYF; DNA: TGTGCCAGCATGCCACCCACTAGCACAGATACGCAGTATTTT
V: TRBV6-1; length: 14; J: TRBJ2-7; D: TRBD2; size: -; CDR3: CASSRLAGGLEQYF; DNA: TGTGCCAGCAGTCGTCTAGCGGGGGGCCTCGAGCAGTACTTC
V: TRBV19; length: 15; J: TRBJ1-6; D: TRBD1; size: once; CDR3: CASSLRQGYNSPLHF; DNA: TGTGCCAGTAGCCTGAGACAGGGCTATAATTCACCCCTCCACTTT
V: TRBV7-9; length: 13; J: TRBJ2-7; D: -; size: -; CDR3: CASKWLDSNEQYF; DNA: TGTGCCAGTAAGTGGCTCGACTCCAACGAGCAGTACTTC
V: TRBV19; length: 14; J: TRBJ2-2; D: TRBD2; size: few; CDR3: CASSTLGGAGELFF; DNA: TGTGCCAGTAGTACCCTTGGGGGGGCCGGGGAGCTGTTTTTT
V: TRBV28; length: 13; J: TRBJ2-5; D: -; size: -; CDR3: CASLTQGKETQYF; DNA: TGTGCCAGCCTAACCCAGGGGAAAGAGACCCAGTACTTC